These 2 T cell receptor beta chains were all obtained from the same sample, sequenced in a study of OX40 agonist ivuxolimab in advanced cancers. Using immunoSEQ multiplex PCR, the repertoire was profiled, and TCRdb retains in-frame clones only, with some absent. The sample has roughly 98,000 clones, roughly 80% seen once. Sequenced material: CD4+ or CD8+ T cells sorted from blood, taken in a trial of the OX40 agonist ivuxolimab. These receptors were collected from an adult with an advanced solid tumor such as melanoma, head and neck, liver or kidney cancer.

The chain's CDR3 is CASSISGQGANTGELFF. The CDR3 coding sequence is TGTGCCAGTAGTATCTCAGGACAGGGGGCGAACACCGGGGAGCTGTTTTTT. The J gene is TRBJ2-2, the V gene TRBV19; TRBD1 agrees at 10 bases. The V segment lost 3 bases and the J segment 0 bases; nucleotides outside the gene matches: 4. This CDR3 region has 17 residues. Germline lookup yields CDR1 LNHDA and CDR2 SQIVND (reference sequence).

The V and J genes are TRBV6-5 and TRBJ2-3; possible D gene TRBD1, 6 bases. The germline gives CDR1 MNHEY, CDR2 SVGAGI. The CDR3 covers 15 residues. V was shortened by 6 bases and J by 5 bases, with 18 bases between the two germline ends. CDR3 sequence (DNA): TGTGCCAGCAGGCCACAGGGTACGATAGGAGATACGCAGTATTTT. This gives the protein CASRPQGTIGDTQYF.